This TCR beta chain came from a study of PD-1 blockade in mismatch repair-deficient tumors. At the level of the study: Patients had approximately 11 mismatch repair-deficient cancer types, all previously treated and progressing.

Here immunoSEQ multiplex PCR was the method, and the copy in TCRdb shows in-frame clones only, minus some. The sample has 9,000 to 10,000 clones, more than 80% seen once. A few pembrolizumab responders had their TCRs sequenced. The CDR3 is made up of 15 amino acids. Germline-derived CDR1 and CDR2 are MDHEN and SYDVKM. V lost 6 bases and J lost 2; bases outside the gene matches: 6. This clonotype was obtained from an adult with mismatch repair-deficient cancer. The sequenced sample was PBMCs, obtained about 48 weeks after starting pembrolizumab. The chain joins TRBV28 to TRBJ1-5, with 8 nucleotides matching TRBD1. The CDR3 sequence is CASRETGGGNQPQHF. CDR3 coding DNA: TGTGCCAGCAGGGAAACAGGGGGTGGCAATCAGCCCCAGCATTTT.